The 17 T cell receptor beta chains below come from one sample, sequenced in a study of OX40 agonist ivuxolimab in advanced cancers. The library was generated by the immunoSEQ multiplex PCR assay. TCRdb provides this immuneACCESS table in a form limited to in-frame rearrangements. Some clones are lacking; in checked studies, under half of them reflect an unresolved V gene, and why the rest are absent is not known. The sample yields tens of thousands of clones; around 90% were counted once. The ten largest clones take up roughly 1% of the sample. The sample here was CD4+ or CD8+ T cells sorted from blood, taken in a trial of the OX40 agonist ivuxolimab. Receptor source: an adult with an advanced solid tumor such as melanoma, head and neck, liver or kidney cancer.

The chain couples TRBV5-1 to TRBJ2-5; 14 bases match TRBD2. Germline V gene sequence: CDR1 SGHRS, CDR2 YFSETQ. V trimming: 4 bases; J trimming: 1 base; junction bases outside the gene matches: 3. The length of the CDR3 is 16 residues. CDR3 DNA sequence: TGCGCCAGCAGCCGAGGACTAGCGGGGGGCCAAGAGACCCAGTACTTC. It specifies CASSRGLAGGQETQYF.

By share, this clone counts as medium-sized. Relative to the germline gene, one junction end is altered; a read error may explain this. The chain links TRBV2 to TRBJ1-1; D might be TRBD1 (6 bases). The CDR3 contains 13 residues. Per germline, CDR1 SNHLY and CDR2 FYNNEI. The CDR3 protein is CASSQGHLTKAFF. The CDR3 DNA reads TGTGCCAGCAGCCAGGGACATCTCACTAAAGCTTTCTTT.

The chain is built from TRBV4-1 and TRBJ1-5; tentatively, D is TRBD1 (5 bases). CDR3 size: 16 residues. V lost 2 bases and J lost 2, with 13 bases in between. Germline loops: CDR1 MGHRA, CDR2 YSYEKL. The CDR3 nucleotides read TGCGCCAGCAGCCAAATAACGGGGACGGGCAATCAGCCCCAGCATTTT. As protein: CASSQITGTGNQPQHF.

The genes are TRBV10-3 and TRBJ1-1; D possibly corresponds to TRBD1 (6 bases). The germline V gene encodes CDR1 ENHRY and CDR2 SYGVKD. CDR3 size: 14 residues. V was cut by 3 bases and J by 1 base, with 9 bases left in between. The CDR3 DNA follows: TGTGCCATCAGTGAAGGACAGACGAACACTGAAGCTTTCTTT. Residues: CAISEGQTNTEAFF.

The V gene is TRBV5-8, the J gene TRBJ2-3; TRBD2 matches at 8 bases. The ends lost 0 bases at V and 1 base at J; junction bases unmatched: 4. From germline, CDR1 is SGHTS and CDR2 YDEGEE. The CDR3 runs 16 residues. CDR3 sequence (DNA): TGTGCCAGCAGCTTGGGAGCGGGGGCCGGCACAGATACGCAGTATTTT. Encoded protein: CASSLGAGAGTDTQYF.

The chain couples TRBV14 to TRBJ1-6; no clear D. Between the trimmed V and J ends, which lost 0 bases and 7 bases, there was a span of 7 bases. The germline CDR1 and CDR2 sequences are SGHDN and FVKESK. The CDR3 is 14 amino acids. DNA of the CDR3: TGTGCCAGCAGCCAAGAGGCAACCAATTCACCCCTCCACTTT. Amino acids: CASSQEATNSPLHF.

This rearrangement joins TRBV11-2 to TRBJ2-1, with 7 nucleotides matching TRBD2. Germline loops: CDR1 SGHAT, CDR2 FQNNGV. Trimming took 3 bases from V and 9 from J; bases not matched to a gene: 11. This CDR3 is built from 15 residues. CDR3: CASSFESGARSEQFF. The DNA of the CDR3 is TGTGCCAGCAGCTTTGAAAGCGGGGCCCGCAGTGAGCAGTTCTTC.

CDR3 sequence reads: CASSQGQIQETQYF. The CDR3 DNA follows: TGCGCCAGCAGCCAAGGACAGATCCAAGAGACCCAGTACTTC. The chain couples TRBV5-1 to TRBJ2-5, with a possible D match to TRBD1 (6 bases). V was trimmed by 4 bases and J by 1 base, leaving 11 bases between them. CDR3 length: 14 amino acids. Per the germline V gene, CDR1 is SGHRS and CDR2 is YFSETQ.

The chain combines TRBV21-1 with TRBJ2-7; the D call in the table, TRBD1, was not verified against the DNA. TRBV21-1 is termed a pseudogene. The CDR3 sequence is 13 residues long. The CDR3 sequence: CASSEDSSYEQYF. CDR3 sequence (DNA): TGTGCCAGCAGCGAGGACAGCTCCTACGAGCAGTACTTC.

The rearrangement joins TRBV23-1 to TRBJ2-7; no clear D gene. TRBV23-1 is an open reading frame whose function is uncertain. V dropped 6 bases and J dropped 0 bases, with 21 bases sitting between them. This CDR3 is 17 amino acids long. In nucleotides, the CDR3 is TGCGCCAGCAGAACCACCTTGGGCCAGCGAAACTCCTACGAGCAGTACTTC. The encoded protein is CASRTTLGQRNSYEQYF.

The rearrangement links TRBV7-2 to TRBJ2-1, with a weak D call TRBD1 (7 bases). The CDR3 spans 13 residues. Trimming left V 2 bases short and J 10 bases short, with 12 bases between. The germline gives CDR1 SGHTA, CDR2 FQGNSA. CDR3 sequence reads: CASSLKPGGEQFF. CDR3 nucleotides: TGTGCCAGCAGCTTAAAGCCAGGGGGGGAGCAGTTCTTC.

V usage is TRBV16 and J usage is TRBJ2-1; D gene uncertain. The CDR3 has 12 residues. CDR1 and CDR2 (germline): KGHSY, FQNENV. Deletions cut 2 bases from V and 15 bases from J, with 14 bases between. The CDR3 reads CASSQRARSPFF. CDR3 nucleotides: TGTGCCAGCAGCCAACGGGCTAGGAGCCCGTTCTTC.

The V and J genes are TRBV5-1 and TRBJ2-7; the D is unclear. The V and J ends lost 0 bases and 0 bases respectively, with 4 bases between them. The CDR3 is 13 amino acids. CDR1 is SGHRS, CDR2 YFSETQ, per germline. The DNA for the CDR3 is TGCGCCAGCAGCTTGGCGTACTCCTACGAGCAGTACTTC. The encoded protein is CASSLAYSYEQYF.

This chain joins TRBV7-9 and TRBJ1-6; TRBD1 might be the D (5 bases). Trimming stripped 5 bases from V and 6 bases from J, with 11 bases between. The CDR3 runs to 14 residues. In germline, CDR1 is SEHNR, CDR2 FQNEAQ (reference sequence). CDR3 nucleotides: TGTGCCAGCAGCGCCGGGACCGGTAATTCACCCCTCCACTTT. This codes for CASSAGTGNSPLHF.

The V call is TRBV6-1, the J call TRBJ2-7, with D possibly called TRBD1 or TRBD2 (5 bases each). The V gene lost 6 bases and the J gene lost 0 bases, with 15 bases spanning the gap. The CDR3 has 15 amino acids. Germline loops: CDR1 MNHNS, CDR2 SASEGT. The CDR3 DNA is TGTGCCAGCAGCGACGGGACCAGTAGCTCCTACGAGCAGTACTTC. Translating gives CASSDGTSSSYEQYF.

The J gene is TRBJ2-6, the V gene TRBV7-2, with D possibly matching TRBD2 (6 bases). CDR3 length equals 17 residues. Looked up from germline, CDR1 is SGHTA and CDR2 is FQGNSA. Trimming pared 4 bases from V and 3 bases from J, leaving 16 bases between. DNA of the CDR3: TGTGCCAGCAGCTATGGAGGGGCCCTTCTTGGGGCCAACGTCCTGACTTTC. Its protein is CASSYGGALLGANVLTF.

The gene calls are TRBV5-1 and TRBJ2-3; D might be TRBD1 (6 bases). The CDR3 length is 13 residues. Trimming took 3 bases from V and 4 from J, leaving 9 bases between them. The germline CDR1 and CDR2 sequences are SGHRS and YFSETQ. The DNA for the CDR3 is TGCGCCAGCAGCTACCCAGGGGCAGATACGCAGTATTTT. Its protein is CASSYPGADTQYF.